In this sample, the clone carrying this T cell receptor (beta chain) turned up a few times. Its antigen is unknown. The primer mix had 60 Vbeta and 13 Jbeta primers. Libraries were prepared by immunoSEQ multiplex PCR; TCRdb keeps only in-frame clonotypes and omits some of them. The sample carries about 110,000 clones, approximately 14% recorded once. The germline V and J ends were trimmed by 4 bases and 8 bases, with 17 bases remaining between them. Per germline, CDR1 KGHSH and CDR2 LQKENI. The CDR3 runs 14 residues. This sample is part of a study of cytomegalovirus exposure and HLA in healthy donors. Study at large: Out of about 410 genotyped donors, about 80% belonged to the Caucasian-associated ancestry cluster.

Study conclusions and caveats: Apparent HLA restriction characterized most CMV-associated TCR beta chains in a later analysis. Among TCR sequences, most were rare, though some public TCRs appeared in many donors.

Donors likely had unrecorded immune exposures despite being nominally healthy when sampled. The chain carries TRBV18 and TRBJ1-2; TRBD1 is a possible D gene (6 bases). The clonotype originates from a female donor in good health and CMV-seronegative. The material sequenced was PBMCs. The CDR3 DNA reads TGTGCCAGCTCACTAGGGGGGGCGACGAGCGGCTACACCTTC. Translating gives CASSLGGATSGYTF. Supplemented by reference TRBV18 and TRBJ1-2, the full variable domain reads NAGVMQNPRHLVRRRGQEARLRCSPMKGHSHVYWYRQLPEEGLKFMVYLQKENIIDESGMPKERFSAEFPKEGPSILRIQQVVRGDSAAYFCASSLGGATSGYTFGSGTRLTVV.